This TCR beta chain was sequenced in a study of blood T cell repertoires in COVID-19. Study summary: From T cells, B-cell-depleted T cells, or PBMCs came the material, which was cDNA or gDNA.

V was pared by 1 base and J by 4 bases, with 11 bases between. Germline V gene sequence: CDR1 SGHTA, CDR2 FQGNSA. The CDR3 runs to 16 residues. Only in-frame clones appear in the TCRdb table, and some are missing; sequencing was by immunoSEQ multiplex PCR. The sample has 52,000 or so clones, more than 75% seen once. The receptor was derived from a human donor in a cohort sampled during active COVID-19. The sequenced sample consisted of peripheral blood. V is TRBV7-2 and J is TRBJ2-6; D might be TRBD1 (6 bases). CDR3 in amino acids: CASSLGLGAGANVLTF. The DNA of the CDR3 is TGTGCCAGCAGCTTAGGTTTGGGGGCGGGGGCCAACGTCCTGACTTTC.